This passage covers 30 T cell receptor beta chains from one sample sequenced in a study of blood T cell repertoires in COVID-19. The assay was immunoSEQ multiplex PCR, and TCRdb's table has in-frame clones only and misses some. Here the sample spans about 58,000 clones, over 65% being singletons. Specimen: peripheral blood. These TCRs come from a man in his forties with active COVID-19.

CDR3 sequence reads: CASSYGGLAGKGDEQFF. The CDR3 DNA follows: TGTGCCAGCAGTTACGGGGGACTAGCGGGAAAGGGAGATGAGCAGTTCTTC. V gene TRBV6-2 or TRBV6-3 combines with J gene TRBJ2-1; 13 bases line up with TRBD2. Trimming took 2 bases from V and 8 from J; bases not matched to a gene: 9. The CDR3 totals 17 residues. Germline lookup yields CDR1 MNHEY and CDR2 SVGEGT.

The chain couples TRBV29-1 to TRBJ2-7; no definite D call. The CDR3 has 11 residues. V shed 4 bases and J shed 0 bases, with 4 bases lying between them. Germline V gene sequence: CDR1 SQVTM, CDR2 ANQGSEA. The CDR3: CSVAHSYEQYF. The CDR3, as DNA: TGCAGCGTTGCCCACTCCTACGAGCAGTACTTC.

The V gene is TRBV7-9, the J gene TRBJ1-2; the match to TRBD1 covers 9 bases. CDR3 length: 14 residues. From germline, CDR1 is SEHNR and CDR2 FQNEAQ (reference sequence). Unmatched junction bases numbered 4, after V lost 5 bases and J lost 3 bases. The CDR3 here is CASSAGTGYYGYTF. The CDR3 DNA sequence: TGTGCCAGCAGCGCCGGGACAGGGTACTATGGCTACACCTTC.

The chain carries TRBV24-1 and TRBJ1-1; D not certain. Germline V lookup: CDR1 KGHDR, CDR2 SFDVKD. This CDR3 has 13 residues. The ends were cut back, 3 bases at V and 3 bases at J, with 7 bases in the middle. CDR3 sequence: CATSDRSYTEAFF. CDR3 coding DNA: TGTGCCACCAGTGATCGTAGCTACACTGAAGCTTTCTTT.

The V call is TRBV19, the J call TRBJ2-7; TRBD2 agrees at 7 bases. J lost 1 base, V lost 6 bases, and 9 bases had no gene match. The length of the CDR3 is 15 residues. Looked up from germline, CDR1 is LNHDA and CDR2 is SQIVND (reference sequence). As DNA, the CDR3 is TGTGCCAGTAGCCTGCTAGCGGCTCTATCCTACGAGCAGTACTTC. Residues: CASSLLAALSYEQYF.

This clone came up once. This chain joins TRBV5-1 and TRBJ2-6; the D gene is possibly TRBD1 (6 bases). V lost 7 bases to trimming and J lost 0 bases, with 17 bases between them. The CDR3 is made up of 17 amino acids. The germline V gene encodes CDR1 SGHRS and CDR2 YFSETQ. CDR3 sequence: CASGDGQPSSGANVLTF. CDR3 DNA: TGCGCCAGCGGGGACGGACAGCCCTCCTCTGGGGCCAACGTCCTGACTTTC.

CDR3: CASSPPGQGRGTEAFF. The CDR3 bases are TGTGCCAGCAGCCCCCCGGGACAGGGGAGGGGAACTGAAGCTTTCTTT. The chain combines TRBV11-1 with TRBJ1-1; 10 nucleotides agree with TRBD1. Per germline, CDR1 SGHAT and CDR2 FQDESV (reference sequence). This CDR3 region has 16 residues. The trim removed 5 bases at V and 5 bases at J, leaving 11 bases unmatched.

The chain recombines TRBV3-1 (or the pseudogene TRBV3-2) with TRBJ2-5; a weak D match, TRBD2 (6 bases). V was cut by 6 bases and J by 1 base, with 21 bases left in between. The CDR3 loop spans 17 amino acids. In germline, CDR1 is LGHDT, CDR2 YNNKEL (reference sequence). CDR3 region: CASSPVWRGGPQETQYF. The CDR3, as DNA: TGTGCCAGCAGTCCTGTCTGGCGGGGAGGCCCCCAAGAGACCCAGTACTTC.

This clone showed up just once. The chain is built from TRBV10-2 and TRBJ2-7; the match to TRBD2 covers 8 bases. CDR1 WSHSY and CDR2 SAAADI come from the germline V gene. After removal of 2 bases from V and 0 bases from J, the junction contained 9 bases not matched to a gene. The CDR3 has 17 amino acids. The DNA of the CDR3 is TGCGCCAGCAGTGAGACCTCCGCGGCGGGAGGCTCCTACGAGCAGTACTTC. This translates into CASSETSAAGGSYEQYF.

Comments on this clone: Other nucleotide sequences from this sample produce the same CDR3. This chain connects TRBV3-1 (or the pseudogene TRBV3-2) to TRBJ2-7, with D hard to call. The CDR3 spans 14 residues. The V end lost 0 bases, the J end lost 0 bases, and 6 bases lay between the germline ends. The germline V gene has CDR1 LGHDT and CDR2 YNNKEL (reference sequence). The CDR3 bases are TGTGCCAGCAGCCAAGACAGATTCTCCTACGAGCAGTACTTC. Amino acids: CASSQDRFSYEQYF.

This chain uses TRBV27 with TRBJ1-4; TRBD1 matches 7 bases. Germline loops: CDR1 MNHEY, CDR2 SMNVEV (reference sequence). CDR3 length: 14 residues. V lost 5 bases and J lost 8; bases outside the gene matches: 8. The CDR3 reads CASSPGGLWEKLFF. In nucleotides, the CDR3 is TGTGCCAGCAGTCCAGGGGGGCTTTGGGAAAAACTGTTTTTT.

The chain recombines TRBV19 with TRBJ1-6; D gene uncertain. The V gene's germline CDR1 is LNHDA and CDR2 SQIVND (reference sequence). The V and J ends lost 5 bases and 5 bases respectively, with 13 bases between them. There are 15 residues in the CDR3. The CDR3 loop is CASSSQVVDNSPLHF. The CDR3 bases are TGTGCCAGTAGTTCGCAGGTAGTGGATAATTCACCCCTCCACTTT.

The J gene is TRBJ1-1, the V gene TRBV6-5; 7 bases agree with TRBD1. Germline assignment: CDR1 MNHEY and CDR2 SVGAGI. This CDR3 comprises 12 residues. The V gene end was trimmed by 8 bases and the J gene end by 4 bases; junction bases not matched to a gene: 4. The CDR3: CASGNRGTEAFF. DNA for the CDR3: TGTGCCAGCGGAAACAGGGGCACTGAAGCTTTCTTT.

The rearrangement links TRBV5-6 to TRBJ1-4; TRBD1 matches 7 bases. CDR3 length: 16 residues. The germline CDR1 and CDR2 sequences are SGHDT and YYEEEE. The trim removed 2 bases at V and 7 bases at J, leaving 11 bases unmatched. This CDR3 reads CASSFSPRGIGEKLFF. The CDR3 DNA sequence: TGTGCCAGCAGCTTTTCCCCCAGGGGGATTGGTGAAAAACTGTTTTTT. The entire variable domain, with the rest obtained from reference TRBV5-6 and TRBJ1-4, is as follows: DAGVTQSPTHLIKTRGQQVTLRCSPKSGHDTVSWYQQALGQGPQFIFQYYEEEERQRGNFPDRFSGHQFPNYSSELNVNALLLGDSALYLCASSFSPRGIGEKLFFGSGTQLSVL.

By sample share, this clone is medium-sized. The chain combines TRBV28 with TRBJ2-1; possible D gene TRBD2, 5 bases. The length of the CDR3 is 23 residues. CDR1 and CDR2 (germline): MDHEN, SYDVKM. V shed 5 bases and J shed 0 bases, with 35 bases lying between them. The DNA of the CDR3 is TGTGCCAGCAGTCCTTCCTGGGGTAGCCCTATAATCGACCTAGGGAGCTCCTACAATGAGCAGTTCTTC. It codes for CASSPSWGSPIIDLGSSYNEQFF. Variable domain in full (rest from reference TRBV28 and TRBJ2-1): DVKVTQSSRYLVKRTGEKVFLECVQDMDHENMFWYRQDPGLGLRLIYFSYDVKMKEKGDIPEGYSVSREKKERFSLILESASTNQTSMYLCASSPSWGSPIIDLGSSYNEQFFGPGTRLTVL.

The chain recombines TRBV7-9 with TRBJ2-5; no firm D call. CDR1 is SEHNR, CDR2 FQNEAQ, per germline (reference sequence). V was clipped by 3 bases and J by 0 bases, with 5 bases between them. CDR3 length: 13 amino acids. DNA of the CDR3: TGTGCCAGCAGCTTGGCCAACCAAGAGACCCAGTACTTC. Translation gives CASSLANQETQYF.

The chain links TRBV24-1 to TRBJ2-1; 7 nucleotides align to TRBD2. V lost 5 bases, J lost 9 bases, and 3 bases stayed unmatched. Germline V gene data show CDR1 as KGHDR and CDR2 as SFDVKD. The CDR3 contains 12 residues. The chain's CDR3 is CATSGIAGEQFF. CDR3 DNA sequence: TGTGCCACCAGTGGGATAGCGGGTGAGCAGTTCTTC.

The chain couples TRBV7-7 to TRBJ2-5; the D gene is possibly TRBD1 (5 bases). CDR3 length: 13 residues. Between the trimmed V and J ends, which lost 5 bases and 5 bases, there was a span of 12 bases. Germline CDR1 reads SSHAT; CDR2 reads FNYEAQ (reference sequence). The CDR3 coding sequence is TGTGCCAGCAGCCCACAGGAATGGGAGACCCAGTACTTC. Its protein is CASSPQEWETQYF.

This rearrangement joins TRBV28 to TRBJ1-5; D gene ambiguous. Trimming pared 6 bases from V and 1 base from J, leaving 13 bases between. Germline assignment: CDR1 MDHEN and CDR2 SYDVKM. The CDR3 is 15 residues long. As DNA, the CDR3 is TGTGCCAGCAGACCCTTTCGGGAGAGCAATCAGCCCCAGCATTTT. As protein: CASRPFRESNQPQHF. Based on the CDR3 plus reference TRBV28 and TRBJ1-5, the full variable domain is DVKVTQSSRYLVKRTGEKVFLECVQDMDHENMFWYRQDPGLGLRLIYFSYDVKMKEKGDIPEGYSVSREKKERFSLILESASTNQTSMYLCASRPFRESNQPQHFGDGTRLSIL.

The chain joins TRBV27 to TRBJ1-5; a possible D gene is TRBD1 (6 bases). From germline, CDR1 is MNHEY and CDR2 SMNVEV (reference sequence). V was cut by 8 bases and J by 4 bases, with 18 bases left in between. CDR3 size: 15 residues. CDR3 loop: CASEKRGGLNQPQHF. The CDR3 nucleotides are TGTGCCAGCGAAAAAAGAGGGGGTCTTAATCAGCCCCAGCATTTT.

Worth noting for this clone: The sample carries other DNA sequences with the same CDR3. J is TRBJ2-2 and V is TRBV5-1; D unresolved. Between the trimmed V and J ends, which lost 0 bases and 0 bases, there was a span of 3 bases. Germline V gene lookup returns CDR1 SGHRS and CDR2 YFSETQ. The CDR3 is 14 amino acids. The CDR3 is CASSLATNTGELFF. The CDR3 bases are TGCGCCAGCAGCTTGGCAACGAACACCGGGGAGCTGTTTTTT. Full variable domain (remainder filled in from reference TRBV5-1 and TRBJ2-2): KAGVTQTPRYLIKTRGQQVTLSCSPISGHRSVSWYQQTPGQGLQFLFEYFSETQRNKGNFPGRFSGRQFSNSRSEMNVSTLELGDSALYLCASSLATNTGELFFGEGSRLTVL.

This chain uses TRBV14 with TRBJ1-2; D uncertain. Germline lookup yields CDR1 SGHDN and CDR2 FVKESK. This CDR3 has 14 residues. Trimming cost V 6 bases and J 7 bases, with 18 bases left between them. The CDR3 nucleotides are TGTGCCAGCAGTCGGGATTTCGGGCGGAGTGGCTACACCTTC. Protein sequence: CASSRDFGRSGYTF.

This sequence joins TRBV28 and TRBJ1-2, with D perhaps matching TRBD1 (6 bases). The CDR3 is made up of 13 amino acids. Germline V gene sequence: CDR1 MDHEN, CDR2 SYDVKM. With 5 bases removed from V and 7 bases from J, the gap between germline ends came to 14 bases. The CDR3 reads CASSRNRAIGYTF. CDR3 sequence (DNA): TGTGCCAGCAGTCGAAACAGGGCCATTGGCTACACCTTC.

The V and J genes are TRBV5-1 and TRBJ2-1, with 8 bases lining up with TRBD1. Germline V gives CDR1 SGHRS, CDR2 YFSETQ. The CDR3 consists of 16 residues. The ends lost 6 bases at V and 5 bases at J; junction bases unmatched: 13. The CDR3 coding sequence is TGCGCCAGCATAGAGTTTCCGGGACAGGTGAACAATGAGCAGTTCTTC. Translation gives CASIEFPGQVNNEQFF.

This chain joins TRBV7-9 and TRBJ2-2, with 14 positions matching TRBD2. Looked up from germline, CDR1 is SEHNR and CDR2 is FQNEAQ (reference sequence). The V segment lost 4 bases and the J segment 6 bases; nucleotides outside the gene matches: 4. The length of the CDR3 is 16 residues. The CDR3 here is CASSSGLAGGPGELFF. The CDR3 nucleotides read TGTGCCAGCAGCTCCGGACTAGCGGGAGGACCCGGGGAGCTGTTTTTT.

This chain's CDR3 is CATSNPRGTSGPSNEQFF. CDR3 nucleotides: TGTGCCACCAGCAACCCTCGGGGGACTAGCGGGCCAAGCAATGAGCAGTTCTTC. This sequence joins TRBV15 and TRBJ2-1; 12 positions agree with TRBD2. The J segment lost 6 bases and the V segment lost 4 bases, leaving 13 bases of the junction unmatched. Germline V gene data show CDR1 as LNHNV and CDR2 as YYDKDF (reference sequence). CDR3 length equals 18 residues.

This chain connects TRBV5-4 to TRBJ2-7, with D possibly matching TRBD2 (6 bases). CDR1 is SGHNT and CDR2 is YYREEE in the germline V gene (reference sequence). The CDR3 covers 15 residues. V lost 2 bases and J 4 bases, leaving 16 bases between the germline ends. CDR3 sequence (DNA): TGTGCCAGCAGCTTTGGAACTAGCCCCGCATACGAGCAGTACTTC. Translated: CASSFGTSPAYEQYF.

This rearrangement joins TRBV7-9 to TRBJ2-7; TRBD2 matches at 8 bases. The ends lost 5 bases at V and 0 bases at J; junction bases unmatched: 15. This CDR3 contains 18 residues. The germline gives CDR1 SEHNR, CDR2 FQNEAQ (reference sequence). CDR3 bases: TGTGCCAGCAGCCGTGTCGGCGGGAGGCGAACCGTCTCCTACGAGCAGTACTTC. Translating gives CASSRVGGRRTVSYEQYF.

The CDR3 sequence is CAISIADTQYF. The CDR3 DNA reads TGTGCCATCAGTATAGCAGATACGCAGTATTTT. The chain employs TRBV10-3 and TRBJ2-3; D not resolved. This CDR3 is built from 11 residues. V shed 5 bases and J shed 4 bases, with 4 bases lying between them. Germline V gene lookup returns CDR1 ENHRY and CDR2 SYGVKD.

J is TRBJ1-1 and V is TRBV27; D unclear. Germline V lookup: CDR1 MNHEY, CDR2 SMNVEV (reference sequence). The length of the CDR3 is 13 residues. V was pared by 3 bases and J by 5 bases, with 10 bases between. CDR3 DNA: TGTGCCAGCAGTTTCAAGGGAGCAACTGAAGCTTTCTTT. Its translation: CASSFKGATEAFF.